Here is one T cell receptor beta chain with its context. Its antigen is unidentified. Repertoires were generated with immunoSEQ multiplex PCR, while TCRdb's copy carries only in-frame clones and drops some. The sample has 250,000 to 350,000 clones, approximately 79% seen once. V gave up 4 bases and J gave up 9 bases, with 13 bases separating them. This CDR3 is 13 amino acids long. Germline V lookup: CDR1 SNHLY, CDR2 FYNNEI. The source of the sample is a study of cytotoxic CD8 clonotypes in ibrutinib-treated CLL. At the level of the study: Partial responders around 24, complete 2; approximately 12 progressed and some 15 stayed in remission by median roughly 68 months. Collecting the response samples happened after a median 12 months of treatment, with a range of 6 to 36.

Study-wide points: Collection times varied between progressing and sustained-remission patients. Relative to age-matched healthy donors, clonality at baseline was higher, and it tracked circulating CD8+ T-cell counts.

The TCR comes from a human donor with chronic lymphocytic leukemia. The rearrangement links TRBV2 to TRBJ2-1; weak D call: TRBD1 (5 bases). Source: PBMCs, taken at disease progression, from a patient treated with ibrutinib. This CDR3 is CASSGPQGIEQFF. The CDR3 DNA reads TGTGCCAGCAGTGGACCCCAGGGTATTGAGCAGTTCTTC.